The rows below give T cell receptor beta chains drawn from one sample of a study of blood T cell repertoires in COVID-19. This table comes from immunoSEQ multiplex PCR, and its TCRdb copy is limited to in-frame clones, with some not included. The sample records approximately 100,000 clones, around 94% being singletons. The specimen sequenced was peripheral blood. The receptors come from a man aged 45 to 65 with active COVID-19. Both conserved end residues are part of each CDR3. Each record gives: J gene, clone size, V gene, D gene, CDR3 protein, CDR3 DNA. The D gene is left open where the match is weak. The listing skips clone size in some rows; elsewhere it reads once, few, many or a size class.

>TRBJ1-4|NA|TRBV5-1|NA
CASSAEGGDVEKLFF
TGCGCCAGCAGCGCGGAGGGGGGGGATGTTGAAAAACTGTTTTTT
>TRBJ2-5|NA|TRBV3-1/TRBV3-2|NA
CASSQEGQTQYF
TGTGCCAGCAGCCAAGAGGGGCAGACCCAGTACTTC
>TRBJ2-2|NA|TRBV18|NA
CASSPRAASVTGELFF
TGTGCCAGCTCACCACGTGCGGCTAGCGTCACCGGGGAGCTGTTTTTT
>TRBJ1-1|NA|TRBV11-2|NA
CASSKQTAGTEAFF
TGTGCCAGCAGCAAACAGACAGCTGGGACTGAAGCTTTCTTT
>TRBJ1-1|NA|TRBV28|NA
CASGRVRANTEAFF
TGTGCCAGCGGGAGGGTAAGGGCGAACACTGAAGCTTTCTTT
>TRBJ1-2|once|TRBV16|NA
CASSQGRADYGYTF
TGTGCCAGCAGCCAAGGCAGGGCCGACTATGGCTACACCTTC
>TRBJ1-2|NA|TRBV15|NA
CATSRTGKDYGYTF
TGTGCCACCAGCAGAACAGGGAAGGACTATGGCTACACCTTC
>TRBJ2-4|NA|TRBV4-1|TRBD1
CASSPKIPGTGDPYF
TGCGCCAGCAGCCCCAAGATTCCAGGGACAGGGGACCCGTACTTC
>TRBJ2-7|NA|TRBV27|TRBD2
CASSRPGLAGRSSYEQYF
TGTGCCAGCAGCCGCCCGGGACTAGCGGGCCGAAGCTCCTACGAGCAGTACTTC
>TRBJ2-1|NA|TRBV5-4|TRBD2
CASSLGREWFF
TGTGCCAGCAGCTTGGGGCGGGAGTGGTTCTTC
>TRBJ2-7|NA|TRBV6-2/TRBV6-3|NA
CASSLAGQGYEQYF
TGTGCCAGCAGTTTAGCGGGACAGGGTTACGAGCAGTACTTC
>TRBJ1-1|NA|TRBV5-6|TRBD1
CASRKDRGRALGTEAFF
TGTGCCAGCAGAAAAGACAGGGGGCGGGCTCTGGGCACTGAAGCTTTCTTT
>TRBJ2-7|NA|TRBV12-3/TRBV12-4|NA
CASTQRVSYEQYF
TGTGCCAGCACCCAAAGAGTTTCCTACGAGCAGTACTTC
>TRBJ1-5|NA|TRBV4-1|NA
CASSQDLSQPQHF
TGCGCCAGCAGCCAAGATCTTAGTCAGCCCCAGCATTTT
>TRBJ1-1|few|TRBV28|TRBD1
CASSAPRGLGNTEAFF
TGTGCCAGCAGTGCCCCCAGGGGGCTCGGGAACACTGAAGCTTTCTTT
>TRBJ1-2|NA|TRBV28|NA
CASSSQANYGYTF
TGTGCCAGCAGTTCGCAGGCTAACTATGGCTACACCTTC
>TRBJ2-1|NA|TRBV6-5|NA
CASSGTPYNEQFF
TGTGCCAGCTCCGGGACACCTTACAATGAGCAGTTCTTC
>TRBJ2-5|NA|TRBV2|NA
CAKKTGETQYF
TGTGCCAAAAAGACGGGAGAGACCCAGTACTTC
>TRBJ1-1|NA|TRBV9|NA
CASSPDPGILTEAFF
TGTGCCAGCAGCCCAGACCCGGGGATCTTAACTGAAGCTTTCTTT
>TRBJ2-7|NA|TRBV6-1|TRBD1
CASSEALTGGSYEQYF
TGTGCCAGCAGTGAAGCGTTGACAGGGGGTTCCTACGAGCAGTACTTC
>TRBJ2-7|NA|TRBV7-2|TRBD2
CASSLRGGISYEQYF
TGTGCCAGCAGCTTGCGCGGGGGGATCTCCTACGAGCAGTACTTC
>TRBJ2-6|NA|TRBV7-6|NA
CASSMGHDAGANVLTF
TGTGCCAGCAGCATGGGACATGACGCTGGGGCCAACGTCCTGACTTTC
>TRBJ1-1|NA|TRBV6-2/TRBV6-3|NA
CASSYLRETEAFF
TGTGCCAGCAGTTACCTCCGGGAAACTGAAGCTTTCTTT
>TRBJ2-2|NA|TRBV7-3|NA
CASSLRRGLNTGELFF
TGTGCCAGCAGCTTAAGGCGGGGATTAAACACCGGGGAGCTGTTTTTT
>TRBJ2-1|NA|TRBV6-4|TRBD2
CASSQLAAPYNEQFF
TGTGCCAGCAGTCAACTAGCGGCCCCCTACAATGAGCAGTTCTTC
>TRBJ2-3|NA|TRBV11-2|NA
CASSLGGVITDTQYF
TGTGCCAGCAGCTTAGGGGGGGTCATTACAGATACGCAGTATTTT
>TRBJ2-1|NA|TRBV10-3|NA
CAISERQLDNEQFF
TGTGCCATCAGTGAAAGACAGCTCGACAATGAGCAGTTCTTC
>TRBJ1-1|NA|TRBV12-3/TRBV12-4|NA
CASSFGGEKAFF
TGTGCCAGCAGTTTTGGGGGGGAAAAAGCTTTCTTT
>TRBJ2-1|NA|TRBV3-1/TRBV3-2|NA
CASSQEGGHEQFF
TGTGCCAGCAGCCAAGAAGGAGGGCACGAGCAGTTCTTC
>TRBJ2-7|NA|TRBV3-1/TRBV3-2|TRBD2
CASSRLAGRGGEQYF
TGTGCCAGCAGCCGGTTAGCGGGCCGGGGCGGCGAGCAGTACTTC
>TRBJ2-1|NA|TRBV20-1|TRBD2
CSASPSGSLPAYNEQFF
TGCAGTGCTAGTCCTAGCGGGAGCCTCCCAGCCTACAATGAGCAGTTCTTC
>TRBJ1-5|NA|TRBV19|NA
CASTPQINGNQPQHF
TGTGCCAGTACCCCTCAGATTAACGGGAATCAGCCCCAGCATTTT
>TRBJ1-4|NA|TRBV18|TRBD1
CASSLDRGTGKLFF
TGTGCCAGCTCACTGGACAGGGGAACAGGAAAACTGTTTTTT
>TRBJ1-1|NA|TRBV10-3|TRBD1
CAISLGQDVEAFF
TGTGCCATCAGTCTCGGACAGGACGTTGAAGCTTTCTTT
>TRBJ1-2|once|TRBV28|NA
CASIGGYGYTF
TGTGCCAGTATAGGCGGCTATGGCTACACCTTC
>TRBJ1-2|NA|TRBV19|NA
CASTITWGTRNGYTF
TGTGCCAGTACCATCACCTGGGGGACACGAAATGGCTACACCTTC
>TRBJ2-1|once|TRBV10-1|NA
CASSDRLGSYNEQFF
TGCGCCAGCAGTGATCGACTGGGCTCCTACAATGAGCAGTTCTTC
>TRBJ1-4|NA|TRBV5-1|TRBD1
CASSSSTGGPNEKLFF
TGCGCCAGCAGCTCAAGCACAGGGGGACCTAATGAAAAACTGTTTTTT
>TRBJ2-7|NA|TRBV6-1|TRBD1
CASSEGRQGLSEQYF
TGTGCCAGCAGTGAAGGAAGACAGGGCTTATCCGAGCAGTACTTC
>TRBJ1-1|NA|TRBV28|NA
CASNVAQDHKTEAFF
TGTGCCAGCAACGTGGCTCAGGATCATAAGACTGAAGCTTTCTTT